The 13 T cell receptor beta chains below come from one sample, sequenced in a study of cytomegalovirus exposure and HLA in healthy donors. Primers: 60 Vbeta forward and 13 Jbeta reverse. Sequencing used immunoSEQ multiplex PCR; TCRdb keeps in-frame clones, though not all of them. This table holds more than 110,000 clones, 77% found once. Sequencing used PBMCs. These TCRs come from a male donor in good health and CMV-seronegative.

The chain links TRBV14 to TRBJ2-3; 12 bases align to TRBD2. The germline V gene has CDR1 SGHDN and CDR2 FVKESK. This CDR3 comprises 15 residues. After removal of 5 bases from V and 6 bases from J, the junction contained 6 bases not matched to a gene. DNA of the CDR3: TGTGCCAGCAGCGCACTAGCGGGGGGCTCGGATACGCAGTATTTT. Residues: CASSALAGGSDTQYF. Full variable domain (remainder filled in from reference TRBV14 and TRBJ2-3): EAGVTQFPSHSVIEKGQTVTLRCDPISGHDNLYWYRRVMGKEIKFLLHFVKESKQDESGMPNNRFLAERTGGTYSTLKVQPAELEDSGVYFCASSALAGGSDTQYFGPGTRLTVL.

Written as DNA, the CDR3 is TGTGCCAGCAGTGAAGTCCCTAACGGCAATCAGCCCCAGCATTTT. It yields the protein CASSEVPNGNQPQHF. This chain links TRBV6-1 with TRBJ1-5; D uncertain. Trimming cost V 1 base and J 2 bases, with 9 bases left between them. CDR3 length: 15 amino acids. From germline, CDR1 is MNHNS and CDR2 SASEGT.

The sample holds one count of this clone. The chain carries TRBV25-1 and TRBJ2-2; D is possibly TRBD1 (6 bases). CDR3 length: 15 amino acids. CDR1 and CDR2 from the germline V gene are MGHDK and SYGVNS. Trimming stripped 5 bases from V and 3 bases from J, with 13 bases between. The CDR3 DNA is TGTGCCAGCAGTCACGGCAGGGGCTACACCGGGGAGCTGTTTTTT. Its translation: CASSHGRGYTGELFF.

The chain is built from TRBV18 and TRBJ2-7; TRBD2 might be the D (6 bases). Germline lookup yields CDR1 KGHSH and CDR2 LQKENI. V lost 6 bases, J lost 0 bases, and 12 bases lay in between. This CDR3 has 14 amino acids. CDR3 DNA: TGTGCCAGCTCTAGCGGTTTTAGCTCCTACGAGCAGTACTTC. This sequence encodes CASSSGFSSYEQYF.

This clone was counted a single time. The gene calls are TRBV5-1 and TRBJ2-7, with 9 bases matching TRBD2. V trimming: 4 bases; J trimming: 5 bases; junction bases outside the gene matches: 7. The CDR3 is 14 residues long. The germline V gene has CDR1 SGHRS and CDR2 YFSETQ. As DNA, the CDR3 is TGCGCCAGCAGCCCAATAGCGGGAGCCGACGAGCAGTACTTC. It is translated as CASSPIAGADEQYF.

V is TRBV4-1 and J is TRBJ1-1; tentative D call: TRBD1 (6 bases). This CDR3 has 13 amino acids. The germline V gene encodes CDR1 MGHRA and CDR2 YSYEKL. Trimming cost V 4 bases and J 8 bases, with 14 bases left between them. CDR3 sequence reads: CASSREGGWEAFF. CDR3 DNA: TGCGCCAGCAGCCGAGAGGGGGGTTGGGAAGCTTTCTTT.

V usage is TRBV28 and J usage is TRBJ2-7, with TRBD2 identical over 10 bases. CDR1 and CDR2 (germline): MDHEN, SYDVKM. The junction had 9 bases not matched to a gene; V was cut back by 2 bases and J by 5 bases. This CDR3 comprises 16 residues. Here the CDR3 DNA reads TGTGCCAGCAGTTTACCCTTCGGGACTAGCGAGAACGAGCAGTACTTC. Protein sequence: CASSLPFGTSENEQYF.

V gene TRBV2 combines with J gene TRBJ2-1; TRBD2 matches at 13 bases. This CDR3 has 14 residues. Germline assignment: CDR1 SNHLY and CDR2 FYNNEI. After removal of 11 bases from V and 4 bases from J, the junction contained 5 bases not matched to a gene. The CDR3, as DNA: TGTGCCCTTCCGGGACTAGCGGGATACAATGAGCAGTTCTTC. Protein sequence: CALPGLAGYNEQFF.

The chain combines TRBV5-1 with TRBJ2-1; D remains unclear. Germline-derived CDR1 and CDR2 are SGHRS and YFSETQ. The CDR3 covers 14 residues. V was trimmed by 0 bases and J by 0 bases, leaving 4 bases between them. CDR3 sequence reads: CASSLGSSYNEQFF. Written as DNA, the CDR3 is TGCGCCAGCAGCTTGGGGAGCTCCTACAATGAGCAGTTCTTC.

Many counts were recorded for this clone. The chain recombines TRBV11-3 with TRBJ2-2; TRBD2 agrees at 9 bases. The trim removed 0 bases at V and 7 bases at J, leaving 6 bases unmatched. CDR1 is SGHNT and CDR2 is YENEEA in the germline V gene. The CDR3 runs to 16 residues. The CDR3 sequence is CASSLDLAGSNGELFF. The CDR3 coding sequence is TGTGCCAGCAGCTTAGATCTAGCGGGAAGTAACGGGGAGCTGTTTTTT.

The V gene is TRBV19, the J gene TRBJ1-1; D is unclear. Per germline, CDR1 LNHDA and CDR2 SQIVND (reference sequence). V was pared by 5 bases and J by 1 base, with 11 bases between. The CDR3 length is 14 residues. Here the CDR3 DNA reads TGTGCCAGTAGTGAACGAGAACCGAACACTGAAGCTTTCTTT. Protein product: CASSEREPNTEAFF.

The CDR3 region has the DNA TGTGCCAGCAGCTCCTCGAACACCGGGGAGCTGTTTTTT. Protein: CASSSSNTGELFF. The chain couples TRBV7-3 to TRBJ2-2; D gene uncertain. Trimming shortened V by 4 bases and J by 0 bases, and 3 bases separated the two germline ends. Germline-derived CDR1 and CDR2 are SGHTA and FQGTGA. The CDR3 is made up of 13 amino acids.

CDR3 bases: TGCGCCAGCAGCTTGTGGTCGGCTAGCGGGGCAGATACGCAGTATTTT. This translates into CASSLWSASGADTQYF. The rearrangement joins TRBV5-1 to TRBJ2-3; 9 bases align to TRBD2. The germline V gene has CDR1 SGHRS and CDR2 YFSETQ. This CDR3 is 16 amino acids long. J lost 4 bases, V lost 1 base, and 7 bases had no gene match.